These 8 T cell receptor beta chains share one sample of origin, sequenced in a study of early T cells in non-severe SARS-CoV-2 infection. TCRdb reanalysed the 5' RACE reads using MiXCR and keeps one entry per CDR3 protein. The sample carries some 81,000 distinct CDR3 sequences, approximately 9.1% recorded once. Sequences were obtained from whole blood. Receptors originate from an adult who was a healthcare worker with PCR-confirmed SARS-CoV-2 infection or an uninfected control (not recorded which).

The table lists this clonotype with a few counts. This chain links TRBV7-9 with TRBJ1-1; unclear D gene. Per the germline V gene, CDR1 is SEHNR and CDR2 is FQNEAQ (reference sequence). The ends were cut back, 1 base at V and 2 bases at J, with 8 bases in the middle. The CDR3 spans 14 residues. The CDR3 nucleotides are TGTGCCAGCAGCTTAGGCTCAGGTAACACTGAAGCTTTCTTT. Translating it yields CASSLGSGNTEAFF. The whole variable domain, filled in from reference TRBV7-9 and TRBJ1-1, reads DTGVSQNPRHKITKRGQNVTFRCDPISEHNRLYWYRQTLGQGPEFLTYFQNEAQLEKSRLLSDRFSAERPKGSFSTLEIQRTEQGDSAMYLCASSLGSGNTEAFFGQGTRLTVV.

In this sample, this clonotype turned up many times. The rearrangement links TRBV12-3 or TRBV12-4 to TRBJ2-3; no clear D. The CDR3 is 13 amino acids. Trimming took off 5 bases at V and 7 bases at J, with 13 bases between the two ends. CDR3 sequence (DNA): TGTGCCAGCAGTCTCTCGGGCAGGAATACGCAGTATTTT. Amino acids: CASSLSGRNTQYF.

The table lists this clonotype with a few counts. The chain employs TRBV6-5 and TRBJ2-2; D gene uncertain. V lost 0 bases and J 4 bases, leaving 9 bases between the germline ends. The CDR3 has 15 residues. CDR1 MNHEY and CDR2 SVGAGI come from the germline V gene. Written as DNA, the CDR3 is TGTGCCAGCAGTTACTCGGTGGGAATCACCGGGGAGCTGTTTTTT. Its protein is CASSYSVGITGELFF.

CDR3 region: CASSFPGNIQYF. Written as DNA, the CDR3 is TGTGCCAGTAGTTTCCCGGGGAACATTCAGTACTTC. V gene TRBV19 combines with J gene TRBJ2-4, with a possible D match to TRBD2 (5 bases). Trimming shortened V by 5 bases and J by 7 bases, and 9 bases separated the two germline ends. Per germline, CDR1 LNHDA and CDR2 SQIVND (reference sequence). The CDR3 is 12 amino acids.

This clonotype showed up many times. The V gene is TRBV27, the J gene TRBJ1-4; the D gene is possibly TRBD1 (6 bases). The CDR3 loop spans 13 amino acids. CDR1 MNHEY and CDR2 SMNVEV come from the germline V gene (reference sequence). V lost 6 bases, J lost 8 bases, and 13 bases lay in between. This chain's CDR3 is CASRGRGGEKLFF. As DNA, the CDR3 is TGTGCCAGCAGGGGCAGAGGGGGGGAAAAACTGTTTTTT.

This clonotype has ten or more counts. The V and J genes are TRBV4-1 and TRBJ1-6; tentatively, D is TRBD1 (6 bases). The CDR3 runs 17 residues. CDR1 and CDR2 (germline): MGHRA, YSYEKL. V was cut by 2 bases and J by 7 bases, with 18 bases left in between. The CDR3 nucleotides read TGCGCCAGCAGCCAACCCCTGGAGAACAGGGTCAATTCACCCCTCCACTTT. It encodes CASSQPLENRVNSPLHF.

The chain couples TRBV19 to TRBJ2-5; TRBD2 might be the D (5 bases). Germline CDR1 and CDR2: LNHDA and SQIVND (reference sequence). With 3 bases removed from V and 5 bases from J, the gap between germline ends came to 16 bases. There are 15 residues in the CDR3. The CDR3 DNA sequence: TGTGCCAGTAGTATGGCGACCTTGGGGAGTGAGACCCAGTACTTC. It specifies CASSMATLGSETQYF.

V usage is TRBV9 and J usage is TRBJ2-1, with TRBD1 matching over 7 bases. Trimming took 2 bases from V and 2 from J; bases not matched to a gene: 4. The CDR3 sequence is 15 residues long. Germline V gene sequence: CDR1 SGDLS, CDR2 YYNGEE. This CDR3 is CASSVLDRAYNEQFF. In nucleotides, the CDR3 is TGTGCCAGCAGCGTGCTCGACAGGGCCTACAATGAGCAGTTCTTC.